Below, 24 T cell receptor beta chains from the same sample are listed, as sequenced in a study of blood T cell repertoires in COVID-19. The protocol was immunoSEQ multiplex PCR, while the TCRdb copy is restricted to in-frame clones and leaves out a portion. The table shows about 120,000 clones, with nearly 90% occurring only once. Sequenced material: peripheral blood. These receptors came from a woman older than 75 with acute or convalescent COVID-19.

This sequence joins TRBV15 and TRBJ2-1; 8 bases align to TRBD2. The CDR3 runs 15 residues. V trimming: 0 bases; J trimming: 4 bases; junction bases outside the gene matches: 2. Per germline, CDR1 LNHNV and CDR2 YYDKDF (reference sequence). The CDR3 sequence is CATSRDAGGYNEQFF. For the CDR3, the DNA is TGTGCCACCAGCAGAGACGCGGGGGGATACAATGAGCAGTTCTTC. The full variable domain, in which reference TRBV15 and TRBJ2-1 provide the parts outside the CDR3, is DAMVIQNPRYQVTQFGKPVTLSCSQTLNHNVMYWYQQKSSQAPKLLFHYYDKDFNNEADTPDNFQSRRPNTSFCFLDIRSPGLGDTAMYLCATSRDAGGYNEQFFGPGTRLTVL.

The chain employs TRBV5-1 and TRBJ1-2; 7 bases agree with TRBD1. Germline lookup yields CDR1 SGHRS and CDR2 YFSETQ. The CDR3 spans 17 residues. V shed 0 bases, J shed 6 bases, and the junction held 14 bases outside the gene matches. As DNA, the CDR3 is TGCGCCAGCAGCTTGGGGGGACAGACTCCGCTATCGGATGGCTACACCTTC. Its translation: CASSLGGQTPLSDGYTF.

This clone was seen only once. The rearrangement joins TRBV9 to TRBJ1-2; 8 bases are a match to TRBD1. The germline V gene encodes CDR1 SGDLS and CDR2 YYNGEE. This CDR3 contains 15 residues. The J segment lost 2 bases and the V segment lost 3 bases, leaving 6 bases of the junction unmatched. This chain's CDR3 is CASSEPTGENYGYTF. The DNA of the CDR3 is TGTGCCAGCAGCGAACCGACAGGGGAGAACTATGGCTACACCTTC.

The V call is TRBV6-2 or TRBV6-3, the J call TRBJ2-3; D unresolved. CDR1 is MNHEY and CDR2 is SVGEGT in the germline V gene. The V gene lost 8 bases and the J gene lost 2 bases, with 11 bases spanning the gap. The CDR3 totals 13 residues. In DNA form, the CDR3 reads TGTGCCAGCCGTTCTACTTCCACAGATACGCAGTATTTT. This codes for CASRSTSTDTQYF.

In DNA, the CDR3 is TGTGCCAGCAGCTTAGATCTGCGGTCAGATACGCAGTATTTT. This encodes CASSLDLRSDTQYF. This chain joins TRBV11-2 and TRBJ2-3; D gene ambiguous. Trimming cost V 0 bases and J 4 bases, with 8 bases left between them. Germline-derived CDR1 and CDR2 are SGHAT and FQNNGV. The length of the CDR3 is 14 residues. Based on the CDR3 plus reference TRBV11-2 and TRBJ2-3, the full variable domain is EAGVAQSPRYKIIEKRQSVAFWCNPISGHATLYWYQQILGQGPKLLIQFQNNGVVDDSQLPKDRFSAERLKGVDSTLKIQPAKLEDSAVYLCASSLDLRSDTQYFGPGTRLTVL.

The chain carries TRBV7-9 and TRBJ1-2; TRBD1 agrees at 10 bases. V lost 6 bases to trimming and J lost 10 bases; unmatched junction nucleotides: 5. Germline V gene lookup returns CDR1 SEHNR and CDR2 FQNEAQ (reference sequence). This CDR3 has 12 residues. The CDR3 is CASSRQGAVYTF. In nucleotides, the CDR3 is TGTGCCAGCAGTCGACAGGGGGCGGTCTACACCTTC.

This clone was recorded only once. The V and J genes are TRBV24-1 and TRBJ1-5; 7 bases fit TRBD1. Per germline, CDR1 KGHDR and CDR2 SFDVKD. The CDR3 sequence is 14 residues long. V was clipped by 3 bases and J by 4 bases; unmatched bases: 2. As DNA, the CDR3 is TGTGCCACCAGTGATAACAGGGGTAATCAGCCCCAGCATTTT. It is translated as CATSDNRGNQPQHF.

The rearrangement links TRBV24-1 to TRBJ1-1; 8 nucleotides match TRBD1. The CDR3 consists of 13 residues. Germline V gene lookup returns CDR1 KGHDR and CDR2 SFDVKD. V lost 4 bases and J lost 9; bases outside the gene matches: 6. For the CDR3, the DNA is TGTGCCACCAGTGAGGCCGACAGGGGCCAAGCTTTCTTT. It translates to CATSEADRGQAFF.

This chain joins TRBV5-1 and TRBJ1-3, with 7 nucleotides matching TRBD1. Germline-derived CDR1 and CDR2 are SGHRS and YFSETQ. After removal of 5 bases from V and 4 bases from J, the junction contained 15 bases not matched to a gene. This CDR3 spans 17 amino acids. The CDR3 DNA reads TGCGCCAGCAGTTCCGGGACAGTTACTCAAGCGGGAAACACCATATATTTT. Residues: CASSSGTVTQAGNTIYF.

The chain links TRBV6-5 to TRBJ1-1; the D is unclear. Trimming stripped 5 bases from V and 0 bases from J, with 10 bases between. Germline loops: CDR1 MNHEY, CDR2 SVGAGI. There are 14 residues in the CDR3. In DNA, the CDR3 is TGTGCCAGCAGTCACCAAGAGGTGAACACTGAAGCTTTCTTT. This codes for CASSHQEVNTEAFF.

The chain combines TRBV7-6 with TRBJ2-5, with TRBD2 identical over 7 bases. V lost 5 bases to trimming and J lost 2 bases; unmatched junction nucleotides: 8. Germline-derived CDR1 and CDR2 are SGHVS and FNYEAQ. The CDR3 is 15 amino acids. The CDR3 region is CASSPLAGAQETQYF. CDR3 in DNA: TGTGCCAGCAGCCCTTTAGCGGGTGCACAAGAGACCCAGTACTTC. The variable domain in full, with the rest retrieved from reference TRBV7-6 and TRBJ2-5, is GAGVSQSPRYKVTKRGQDVALRCDPISGHVSLYWYRQALGQGPEFLTYFNYEAQQDKSGLPNDRFSAERPEGSISTLTIQRTEQRDSAMYRCASSPLAGAQETQYFGPGTRLLVL.

The chain employs TRBV4-3 and TRBJ1-6, with 7 bases lining up with TRBD1. The germline CDR1 and CDR2 sequences are LGHNA and YSLEER. This CDR3 contains 15 residues. Trimming removed 6 bases from V and 6 bases from J; junction bases left unmatched: 8. CDR3 sequence: CASRQPGQTNSPLHF. CDR3 nucleotides: TGCGCCAGCAGACAGCCGGGACAGACTAATTCACCCCTCCACTTT.

V gene TRBV5-5 combines with J gene TRBJ2-1, with 9 nucleotides matching TRBD2. Germline assignment: CDR1 SGHKS and CDR2 YYEKEE (reference sequence). With 4 bases clipped from V and 7 bases from J, the junction kept 12 bases outside the gene matches. This CDR3 is built from 16 residues. The CDR3 nucleotides read TGTGCCAGCAGCGTGATTAGCGGGAGATTTGGTAATGAGCAGTTCTTC. Translated: CASSVISGRFGNEQFF.

This chain uses TRBV25-1 with TRBJ1-5; 7 bases line up with TRBD1. The CDR3 loop spans 16 amino acids. The germline CDR1 and CDR2 sequences are MGHDK and SYGVNS. The junction had 4 bases not matched to a gene; V was cut back by 1 base and J by 1 base. The CDR3 protein is CASSESGQASNQPQHF. CDR3 coding DNA: TGTGCCAGCAGTGAATCAGGACAGGCCAGCAATCAGCCCCAGCATTTT. The full variable domain, with the rest looked up from reference TRBV25-1 and TRBJ1-5, is EADIYQTPRYLVIGTGKKITLECSQTMGHDKMYWYQQDPGMELHLIHYSYGVNSTEKGDLSSESTVSRIRTEHFPLTLESARPSHTSQYLCASSESGQASNQPQHFGDGTRLSIL.

The rearrangement links TRBV19 to TRBJ1-2; D unresolved. The V end was cut by 3 bases, the J end by 3 bases, with 11 bases between. Germline V gene sequence: CDR1 LNHDA, CDR2 SQIVND (reference sequence). The CDR3 sequence is 14 residues long. The CDR3 is CASSIGQTDYGYTF. The CDR3 region has the DNA TGTGCCAGTAGTATTGGGCAGACCGACTATGGCTACACCTTC. Full variable domain (rest looked up from reference TRBV19 and TRBJ1-2): DGGITQSPKYLFRKEGQNVTLSCEQNLNHDAMYWYRQDPGQGLRLIYYSQIVNDFQKGDIAEGYSVSREKKESFPLTVTSAQKNPTAFYLCASSIGQTDYGYTFGSGTRLTVV.

This sequence joins TRBV5-6 and TRBJ1-5; D not certain. The CDR3 spans 15 residues. Per the germline V gene, CDR1 is SGHDT and CDR2 is YYEEEE. Trimming stripped 5 bases from V and 4 bases from J, with 16 bases between. This CDR3 reads CASSRRGGGNQPQHF. The CDR3 DNA follows: TGTGCCAGCAGTCGCCGGGGTGGAGGGAATCAGCCCCAGCATTTT.

This clone showed up just once. The rearrangement uses TRBV4-1 and TRBJ2-1, with a tentative D call TRBD2 (5 bases). Germline V lookup: CDR1 MGHRA, CDR2 YSYEKL. The CDR3 has 15 amino acids. The ends were cut back, 1 base at V and 10 bases at J, with 17 bases in the middle. The CDR3 spells CASSQVNSKLGEQFF. The CDR3 bases are TGCGCCAGCAGCCAAGTAAACAGCAAACTAGGGGAGCAGTTCTTC.

V gene TRBV5-6 combines with J gene TRBJ2-7; D perhaps matches TRBD2 (6 bases). CDR1 is SGHDT and CDR2 is YYEEEE in the germline V gene. This CDR3 is built from 16 residues. Between the trimmed V and J ends, which lost 3 bases and 4 bases, there was a span of 20 bases. The CDR3 loop reads CASSSIGKGRGYEQYF. CDR3 DNA sequence: TGTGCCAGCAGCTCGATTGGAAAAGGTCGGGGGTACGAGCAGTACTTC.

The gene calls are TRBV6-5 and TRBJ1-5; perhaps TRBD1 as D (6 bases). Germline V gene lookup returns CDR1 MNHEY and CDR2 SVGAGI. V was clipped by 7 bases and J by 9 bases, with 13 bases between them. CDR3 size: 12 residues. The CDR3 loop reads CASKDSLGPQHF. The CDR3 DNA follows: TGTGCCAGCAAGGACAGCTTGGGGCCCCAGCATTTT.

This sequence joins TRBV6-2 or TRBV6-3 and TRBJ1-1; 7 nucleotides line up with TRBD1. The V gene end was trimmed by 0 bases and the J gene end by 5 bases; junction bases not matched to a gene: 9. Per the germline V gene, CDR1 is MNHEY and CDR2 is SVGEGT. The CDR3 is 16 amino acids. CDR3: CASSYSFTRQGTEAFF. CDR3 bases: TGTGCCAGCAGTTACTCCTTCACCCGACAGGGAACTGAAGCTTTCTTT.

This chain joins TRBV28 and TRBJ1-4; the D gene is possibly TRBD1 (6 bases). The CDR3 is 13 amino acids. Germline CDR1 and CDR2: MDHEN and SYDVKM. The ends were cut back, 6 bases at V and 4 bases at J, with 9 bases in the middle. This chain's CDR3 is CASRTGFNEKLFF. The CDR3 nucleotides read TGTGCCAGCAGGACAGGCTTTAATGAAAAACTGTTTTTT.

The chain combines TRBV3-1 (or the pseudogene TRBV3-2) with TRBJ1-3; D perhaps matches TRBD1 (5 bases). The germline V and J ends were trimmed by 4 bases and 0 bases, with 13 bases remaining between them. Germline loops: CDR1 LGHDT, CDR2 YNNKEL (reference sequence). The CDR3 spans 16 residues. CDR3 nucleotides: TGTGCCAGCAGCCCCGTTGCTGGACACTCTGGAAACACCATATATTTT. It is translated as CASSPVAGHSGNTIYF.

The chain combines TRBV11-2 with TRBJ2-7, with 10 positions matching TRBD2. This CDR3 contains 15 residues. The J segment lost 3 bases and the V segment lost 6 bases, leaving 8 bases of the junction unmatched. Germline V gene sequence: CDR1 SGHAT, CDR2 FQNNGV. The CDR3 loop reads CASSLAGVRSYEQYF. The CDR3 DNA sequence: TGTGCCAGCAGTCTAGCGGGAGTCCGAAGCTACGAGCAGTACTTC. Using reference TRBV11-2 and TRBJ2-7 for the parts outside the CDR3, the full variable domain is EAGVAQSPRYKIIEKRQSVAFWCNPISGHATLYWYQQILGQGPKLLIQFQNNGVVDDSQLPKDRFSAERLKGVDSTLKIQPAKLEDSAVYLCASSLAGVRSYEQYFGPGTRLTVT.

The rearrangement uses TRBV25-1 and TRBJ1-6; D is uncertain. The CDR3 contains 13 residues. The V end lost 6 bases, the J end lost 9 bases, and 12 bases lay between the germline ends. Germline CDR1 reads MGHDK; CDR2 reads SYGVNS. The CDR3 is CASRGSSGSPLHF. Here the CDR3 DNA reads TGTGCCAGCAGAGGGAGTAGCGGTTCACCCCTCCACTTT.